This T cell receptor (beta chain) was sequenced for a study of blood T cell repertoires in COVID-19. Overall study context: The origin of the acute and convalescent COVID-19 samples was the United States, Italy and Spain. Sample material is recorded as cDNA or gDNA derived from T cells, B-cell-depleted T cells, or PBMCs.

During active infection, Seattle patients enrolled and were then monitored through disease. This clone was seen only a few times. The CDR3 sequence is 14 residues long. Trimming pared 0 bases from V and 1 base from J, leaving 8 bases between. Germline lookup yields CDR1 SGHRS and CDR2 YFSETQ. Per the study methods: Nucleated cell number was recorded as an estimate derived from reference gene primer amplification. TCRdb keeps only in-frame clones here, not all; method: immunoSEQ multiplex PCR. V, J and clone size derive from that table, while D and trimming were established from the DNA sequence. The sample has roughly 250,000 clones, approximately 86% seen once.

The chain has TRBV5-1 and TRBJ2-7; D is unclear. Sequencing was done on a sample of peripheral blood. The sequence was obtained from a human donor with COVID-19, enrolled during active disease. The donor label of this sample is uncertain. The CDR3 loop reads CASSLELQSYEQYF. CDR3 sequence (DNA): TGCGCCAGCAGCTTGGAACTTCAATCCTACGAGCAGTACTTC.